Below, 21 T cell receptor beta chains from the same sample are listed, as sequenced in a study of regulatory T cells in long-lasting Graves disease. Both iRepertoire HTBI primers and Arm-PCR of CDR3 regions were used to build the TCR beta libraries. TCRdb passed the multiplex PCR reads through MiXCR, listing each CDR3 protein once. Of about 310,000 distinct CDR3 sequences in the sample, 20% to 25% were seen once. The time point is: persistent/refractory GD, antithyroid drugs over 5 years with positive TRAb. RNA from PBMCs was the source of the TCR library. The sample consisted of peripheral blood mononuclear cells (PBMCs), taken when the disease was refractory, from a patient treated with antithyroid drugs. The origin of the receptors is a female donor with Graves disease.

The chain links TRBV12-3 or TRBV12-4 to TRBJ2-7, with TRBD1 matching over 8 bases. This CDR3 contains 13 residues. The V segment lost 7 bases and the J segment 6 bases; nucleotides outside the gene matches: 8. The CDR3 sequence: CASTLTGETEQYF. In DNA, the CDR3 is TGTGCCAGCACACTGACAGGGGAAACCGAGCAGTACTTC.

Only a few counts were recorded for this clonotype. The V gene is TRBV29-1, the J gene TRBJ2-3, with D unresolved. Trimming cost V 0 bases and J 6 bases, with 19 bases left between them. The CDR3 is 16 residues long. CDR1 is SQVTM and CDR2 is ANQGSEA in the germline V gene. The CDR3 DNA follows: TGCAGCGTTGAAGAGGCCCCAGGTTATTCGAGGGATACGCAGTATTTT. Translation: CSVEEAPGYSRDTQYF.

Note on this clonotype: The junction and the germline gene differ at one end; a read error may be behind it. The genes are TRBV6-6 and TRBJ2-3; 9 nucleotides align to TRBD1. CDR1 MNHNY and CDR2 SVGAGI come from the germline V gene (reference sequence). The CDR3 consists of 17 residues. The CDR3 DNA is TGTGCCAGCAGTTACTCGACAGGGGGGTCGAGCACAGATATGCAGTATTTT. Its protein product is CASSYSTGGSSTDMQYF.

CDR3 bases: TGTGCCAGCAGTTACCGACTAGCGGAAATCACAGATACGCAGTATTTT. This translates into CASSYRLAEITDTQYF. The chain is built from TRBV27 and TRBJ2-3; 9 bases align to TRBD2. Trimming at V came to 4 bases and at J to 2 bases, leaving 7 bases not matched to a gene. Germline loops: CDR1 MNHEY, CDR2 SMNVEV (reference sequence). The CDR3 is made up of 16 amino acids.

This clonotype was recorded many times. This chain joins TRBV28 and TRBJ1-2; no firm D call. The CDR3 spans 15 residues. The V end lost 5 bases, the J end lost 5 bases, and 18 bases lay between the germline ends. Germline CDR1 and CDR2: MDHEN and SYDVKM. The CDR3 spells CASSRLGQQLYGYTF. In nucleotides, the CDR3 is TGTGCCAGCAGTCGCCTCGGGCAGCAGCTGTATGGCTACACCTTC.

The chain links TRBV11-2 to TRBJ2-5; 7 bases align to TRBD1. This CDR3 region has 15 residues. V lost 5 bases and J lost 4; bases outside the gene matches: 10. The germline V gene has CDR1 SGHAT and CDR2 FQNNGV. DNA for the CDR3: TGTGCCAGCAGCCTTCGACAGGGCATCCTAGAGACCCAGTACTTC. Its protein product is CASSLRQGILETQYF.

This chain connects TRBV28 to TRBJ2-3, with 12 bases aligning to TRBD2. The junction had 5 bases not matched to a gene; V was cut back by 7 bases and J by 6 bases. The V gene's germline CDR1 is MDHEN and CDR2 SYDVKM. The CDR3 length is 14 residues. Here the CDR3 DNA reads TGTGCCAGCATCCCCGGACTAGCGGGGGATACGCAGTATTTT. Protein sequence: CASIPGLAGDTQYF.

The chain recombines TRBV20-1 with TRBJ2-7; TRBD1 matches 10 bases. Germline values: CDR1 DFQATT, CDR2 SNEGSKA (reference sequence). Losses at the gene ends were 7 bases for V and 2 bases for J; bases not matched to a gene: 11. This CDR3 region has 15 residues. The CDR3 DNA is TGCAGTGTCACCGTACCGGGACAGGGGCCCTACGAGCAGTACTTC. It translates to CSVTVPGQGPYEQYF.

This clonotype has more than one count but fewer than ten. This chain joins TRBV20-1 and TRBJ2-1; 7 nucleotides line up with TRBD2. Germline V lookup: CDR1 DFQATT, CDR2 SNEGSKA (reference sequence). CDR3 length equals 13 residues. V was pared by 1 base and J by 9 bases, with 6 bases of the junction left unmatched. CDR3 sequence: CSARGLAVSEQFF. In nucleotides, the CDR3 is TGCAGTGCTAGAGGGCTAGCGGTGAGTGAGCAGTTCTTC.

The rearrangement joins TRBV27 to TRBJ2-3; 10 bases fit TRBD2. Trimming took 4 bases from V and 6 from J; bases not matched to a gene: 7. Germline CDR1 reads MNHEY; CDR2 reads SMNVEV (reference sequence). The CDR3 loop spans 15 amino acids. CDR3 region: CASSSGLATPDTQYF. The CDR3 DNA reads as TGTGCCAGCAGTTCGGGACTAGCGACGCCCGATACGCAGTATTTT.

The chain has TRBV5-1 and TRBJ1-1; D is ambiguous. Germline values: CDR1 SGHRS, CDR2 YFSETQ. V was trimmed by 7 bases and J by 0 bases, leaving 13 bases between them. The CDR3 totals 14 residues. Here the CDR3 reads CASGYESMNTEAFF. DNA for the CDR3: TGCGCCAGCGGCTACGAGAGCATGAACACTGAAGCTTTCTTT.

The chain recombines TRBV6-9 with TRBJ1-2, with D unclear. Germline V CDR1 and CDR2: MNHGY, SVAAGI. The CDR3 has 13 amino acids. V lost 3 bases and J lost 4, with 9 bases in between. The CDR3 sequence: CASSYWQTYGYTF. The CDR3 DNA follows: TGTGCCAGCAGTTACTGGCAGACCTATGGCTACACCTTC.

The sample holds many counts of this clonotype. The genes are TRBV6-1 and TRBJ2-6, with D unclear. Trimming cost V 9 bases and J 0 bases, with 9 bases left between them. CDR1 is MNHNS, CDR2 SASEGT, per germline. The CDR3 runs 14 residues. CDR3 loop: CASTSTSGANVLTF. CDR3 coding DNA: TGTGCCAGTACCTCGACCTCTGGGGCCAACGTCCTGACTTTC.

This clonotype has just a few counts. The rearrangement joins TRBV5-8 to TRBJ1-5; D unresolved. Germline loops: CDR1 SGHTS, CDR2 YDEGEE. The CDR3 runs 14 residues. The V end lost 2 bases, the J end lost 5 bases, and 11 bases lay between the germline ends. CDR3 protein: CASSLPFADQPQHF. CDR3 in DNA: TGTGCCAGCAGCTTACCGTTCGCTGATCAGCCCCAGCATTTT.

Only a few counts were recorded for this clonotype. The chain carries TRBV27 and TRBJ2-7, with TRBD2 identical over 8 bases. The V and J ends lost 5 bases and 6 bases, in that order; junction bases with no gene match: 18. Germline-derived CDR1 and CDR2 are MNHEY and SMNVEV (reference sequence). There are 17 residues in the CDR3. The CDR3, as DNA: TGTGCCAGCAGTCACCGACAGTCACTAGCGGCCTTCGGCGAGCAGTACTTC. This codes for CASSHRQSLAAFGEQYF.

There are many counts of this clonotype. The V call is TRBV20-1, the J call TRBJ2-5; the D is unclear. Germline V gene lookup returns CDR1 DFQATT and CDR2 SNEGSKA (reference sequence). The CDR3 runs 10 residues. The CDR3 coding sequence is TGCAGCTTACCTGGGGAGACCCAGTACTTC. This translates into CSLPGETQYF.

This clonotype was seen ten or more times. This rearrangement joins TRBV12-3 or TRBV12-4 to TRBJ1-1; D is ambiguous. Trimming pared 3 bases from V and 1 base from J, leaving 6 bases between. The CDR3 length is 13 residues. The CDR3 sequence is CASSLAGNTEAFF. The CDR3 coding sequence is TGTGCCAGCAGTTTGGCAGGGAACACTGAAGCTTTCTTT.

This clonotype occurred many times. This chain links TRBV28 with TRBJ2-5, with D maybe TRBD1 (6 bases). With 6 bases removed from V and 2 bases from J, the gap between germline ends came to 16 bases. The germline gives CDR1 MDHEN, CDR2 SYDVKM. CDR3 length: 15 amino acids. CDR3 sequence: CASSPVIGGQETQYF. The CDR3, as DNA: TGTGCCAGCAGCCCCGTTATAGGGGGACAAGAGACCCAGTACTTC.

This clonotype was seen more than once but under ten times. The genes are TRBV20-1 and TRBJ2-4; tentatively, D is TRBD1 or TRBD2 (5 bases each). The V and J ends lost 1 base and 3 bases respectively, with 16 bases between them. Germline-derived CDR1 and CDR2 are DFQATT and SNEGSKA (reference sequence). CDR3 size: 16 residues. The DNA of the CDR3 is TGCAGTGCTAGAGCCAGTTCAGTGGGGGTCAAAAACATTCAGTACTTC. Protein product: CSARASSVGVKNIQYF.

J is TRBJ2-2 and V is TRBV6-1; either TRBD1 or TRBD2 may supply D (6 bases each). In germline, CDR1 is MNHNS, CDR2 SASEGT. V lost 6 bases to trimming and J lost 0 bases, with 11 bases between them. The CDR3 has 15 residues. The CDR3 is CASRRDNSNTGELFF. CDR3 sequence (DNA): TGTGCCAGCAGGCGGGACAATTCGAACACCGGGGAGCTGTTTTTT.

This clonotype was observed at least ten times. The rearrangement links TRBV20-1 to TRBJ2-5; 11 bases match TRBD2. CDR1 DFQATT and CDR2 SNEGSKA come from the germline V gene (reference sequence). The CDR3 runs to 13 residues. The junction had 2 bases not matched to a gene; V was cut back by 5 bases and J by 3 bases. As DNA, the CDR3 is TGCAGTGCTCTTAGCGGGAGGGAAGAGACCCAGTACTTC. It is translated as CSALSGREETQYF.